This T cell receptor beta chain derives from a study of technical replicates of blood from a handful of donors. This clone was detected only once. Only in-frame clones appear in the TCRdb table, and some are missing; sequencing was by immunoSEQ multiplex PCR. The sample carries fewer than 70,000 clones, approximately 94% recorded once. Per the germline V gene, CDR1 is LGHNT and CDR2 is FRNRAP. The ends were cut back, 5 bases at V and 1 base at J, with 15 bases in the middle. CDR3 length: 15 residues. The clonotype comes from a human donor in good health. The rearrangement uses TRBV12-5 and TRBJ2-7; possible D gene TRBD2, 6 bases. Sequenced material: T cells isolated from PBMCs. The chain's CDR3 is CASGGLRSPSYEQYF. CDR3 nucleotide sequence: TGTGCTAGTGGTGGACTAAGGAGCCCTTCCTACGAGCAGTACTTC.